This TCR beta chain comes out of a study of cytomegalovirus exposure and HLA in healthy donors. The length of the CDR3 is 15 residues. CDR1 is KGHSH and CDR2 is LQKENI in the germline V gene. V lost 3 bases to trimming and J lost 3 bases; unmatched junction nucleotides: 3. In the PCR, 60 Vbeta and 13 Jbeta primers were used. This table comes from immunoSEQ multiplex PCR, and its TCRdb copy is limited to in-frame clones, with some not included. The sample carries under 200,000 clones, approximately 80% recorded once. The TCR comes from a male donor in good health and CMV-seropositive. Material: PBMCs. The chain couples TRBV18 to TRBJ2-3, with 10 bases that match TRBD1. CDR3 region: CASSPRTGGTDTQYF. The CDR3 nucleotides are TGTGCCAGCTCACCGAGGACAGGGGGGACAGATACGCAGTATTTT.